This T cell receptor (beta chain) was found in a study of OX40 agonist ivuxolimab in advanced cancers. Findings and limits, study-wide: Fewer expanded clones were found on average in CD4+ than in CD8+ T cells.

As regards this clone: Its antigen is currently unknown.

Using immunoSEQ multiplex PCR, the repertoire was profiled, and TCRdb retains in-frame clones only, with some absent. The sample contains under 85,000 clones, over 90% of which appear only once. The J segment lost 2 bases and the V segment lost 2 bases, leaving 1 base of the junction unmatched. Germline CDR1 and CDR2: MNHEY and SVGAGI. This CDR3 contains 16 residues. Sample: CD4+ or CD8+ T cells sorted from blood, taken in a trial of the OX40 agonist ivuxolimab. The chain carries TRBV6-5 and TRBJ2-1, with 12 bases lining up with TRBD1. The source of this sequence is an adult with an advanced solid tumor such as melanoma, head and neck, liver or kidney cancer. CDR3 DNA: TGTGCCAGCAGTTACGGGACAGGGGGCGCCTACAATGAGCAGTTCTTC. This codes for CASSYGTGGAYNEQFF.